This entry describes one T cell receptor (beta chain). The sample comes from a study of CD8 T cells in Susac syndrome. An amount of RNA that ranged from roughly 0.45 to 1 ug was reverse transcribed with random hexamers. The CDR3 of TCR beta was amplified by immunoSEQ multiplex PCR across 54 Vbeta and 13 Jbeta. TCRdb reprocessed the immunoSEQ multiplex PCR reads with MiXCR, giving one entry per CDR3 protein. The sample lists around 300,000 distinct CDR3 sequences, about 91% occurring once. The V gene lost 1 base and the J gene lost 7 bases, with 16 bases spanning the gap. The germline V gene encodes CDR1 DFQATT and CDR2 SNEGSKA (reference sequence). The CDR3 extends over 14 amino acids.

Input material: CD4+ T cells from PBMCs. This chain links TRBV20-1 with TRBJ1-1; D may be TRBD1 (5 bases). This receptor was obtained from a human donor with multiple sclerosis. Here the CDR3 DNA reads TGCAGTGCTAGAGCAGGGCCGATCCTTGTTGAAGCTTTCTTT. Translated, it gives CSARAGPILVEAFF.